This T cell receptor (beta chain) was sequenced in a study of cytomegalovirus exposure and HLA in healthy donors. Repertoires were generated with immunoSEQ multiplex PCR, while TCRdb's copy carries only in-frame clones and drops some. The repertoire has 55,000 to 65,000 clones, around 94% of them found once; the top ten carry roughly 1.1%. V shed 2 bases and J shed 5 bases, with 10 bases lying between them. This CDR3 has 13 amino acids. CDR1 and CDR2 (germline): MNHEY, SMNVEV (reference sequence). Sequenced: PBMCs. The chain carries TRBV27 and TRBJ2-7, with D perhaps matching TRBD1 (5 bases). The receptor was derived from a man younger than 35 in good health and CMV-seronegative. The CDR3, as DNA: TGTGCCAGCAGTTTAAACAGGTGGGACGAGCAGTACTTC. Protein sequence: CASSLNRWDEQYF.